Sequencing of this T cell receptor beta chain was carried out in a study of blood T cell repertoires in COVID-19. Profiling relied on immunoSEQ multiplex PCR, and the TCRdb table lists in-frame clones only, not all of them. The sample carries fewer than 250,000 clones, approximately 84% recorded once. The CDR3 spans 11 residues. CDR1 and CDR2 (germline): KGHSH, LQKENI. Trimming left V 5 bases short and J 5 bases short, with 6 bases between. This TCR was sampled from a woman aged 25 to 39 who had recovered from COVID-19. V gene TRBV18 combines with J gene TRBJ1-1; D ambiguous. The sequenced material came from PBMCs or T cells enriched from blood (not recorded which). CDR3 loop: CASSSLTEAFF. The CDR3 DNA reads TGTGCCAGCTCATCTCTAACTGAAGCTTTCTTT.